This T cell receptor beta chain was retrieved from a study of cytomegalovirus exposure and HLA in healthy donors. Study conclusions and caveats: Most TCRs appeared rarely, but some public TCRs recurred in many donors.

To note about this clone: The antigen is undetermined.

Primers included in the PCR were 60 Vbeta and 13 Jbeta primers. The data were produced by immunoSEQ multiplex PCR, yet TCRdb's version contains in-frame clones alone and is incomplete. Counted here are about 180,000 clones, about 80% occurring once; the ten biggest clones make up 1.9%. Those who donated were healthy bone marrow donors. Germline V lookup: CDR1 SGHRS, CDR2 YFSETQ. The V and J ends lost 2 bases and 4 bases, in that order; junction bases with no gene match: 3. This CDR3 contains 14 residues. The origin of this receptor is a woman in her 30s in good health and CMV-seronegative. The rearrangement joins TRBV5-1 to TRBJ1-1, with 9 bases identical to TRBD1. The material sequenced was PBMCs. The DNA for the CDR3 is TGCGCCAGCAGCTTACAGGGGGCGCCCACTGAAGCTTTCTTT. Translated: CASSLQGAPTEAFF.